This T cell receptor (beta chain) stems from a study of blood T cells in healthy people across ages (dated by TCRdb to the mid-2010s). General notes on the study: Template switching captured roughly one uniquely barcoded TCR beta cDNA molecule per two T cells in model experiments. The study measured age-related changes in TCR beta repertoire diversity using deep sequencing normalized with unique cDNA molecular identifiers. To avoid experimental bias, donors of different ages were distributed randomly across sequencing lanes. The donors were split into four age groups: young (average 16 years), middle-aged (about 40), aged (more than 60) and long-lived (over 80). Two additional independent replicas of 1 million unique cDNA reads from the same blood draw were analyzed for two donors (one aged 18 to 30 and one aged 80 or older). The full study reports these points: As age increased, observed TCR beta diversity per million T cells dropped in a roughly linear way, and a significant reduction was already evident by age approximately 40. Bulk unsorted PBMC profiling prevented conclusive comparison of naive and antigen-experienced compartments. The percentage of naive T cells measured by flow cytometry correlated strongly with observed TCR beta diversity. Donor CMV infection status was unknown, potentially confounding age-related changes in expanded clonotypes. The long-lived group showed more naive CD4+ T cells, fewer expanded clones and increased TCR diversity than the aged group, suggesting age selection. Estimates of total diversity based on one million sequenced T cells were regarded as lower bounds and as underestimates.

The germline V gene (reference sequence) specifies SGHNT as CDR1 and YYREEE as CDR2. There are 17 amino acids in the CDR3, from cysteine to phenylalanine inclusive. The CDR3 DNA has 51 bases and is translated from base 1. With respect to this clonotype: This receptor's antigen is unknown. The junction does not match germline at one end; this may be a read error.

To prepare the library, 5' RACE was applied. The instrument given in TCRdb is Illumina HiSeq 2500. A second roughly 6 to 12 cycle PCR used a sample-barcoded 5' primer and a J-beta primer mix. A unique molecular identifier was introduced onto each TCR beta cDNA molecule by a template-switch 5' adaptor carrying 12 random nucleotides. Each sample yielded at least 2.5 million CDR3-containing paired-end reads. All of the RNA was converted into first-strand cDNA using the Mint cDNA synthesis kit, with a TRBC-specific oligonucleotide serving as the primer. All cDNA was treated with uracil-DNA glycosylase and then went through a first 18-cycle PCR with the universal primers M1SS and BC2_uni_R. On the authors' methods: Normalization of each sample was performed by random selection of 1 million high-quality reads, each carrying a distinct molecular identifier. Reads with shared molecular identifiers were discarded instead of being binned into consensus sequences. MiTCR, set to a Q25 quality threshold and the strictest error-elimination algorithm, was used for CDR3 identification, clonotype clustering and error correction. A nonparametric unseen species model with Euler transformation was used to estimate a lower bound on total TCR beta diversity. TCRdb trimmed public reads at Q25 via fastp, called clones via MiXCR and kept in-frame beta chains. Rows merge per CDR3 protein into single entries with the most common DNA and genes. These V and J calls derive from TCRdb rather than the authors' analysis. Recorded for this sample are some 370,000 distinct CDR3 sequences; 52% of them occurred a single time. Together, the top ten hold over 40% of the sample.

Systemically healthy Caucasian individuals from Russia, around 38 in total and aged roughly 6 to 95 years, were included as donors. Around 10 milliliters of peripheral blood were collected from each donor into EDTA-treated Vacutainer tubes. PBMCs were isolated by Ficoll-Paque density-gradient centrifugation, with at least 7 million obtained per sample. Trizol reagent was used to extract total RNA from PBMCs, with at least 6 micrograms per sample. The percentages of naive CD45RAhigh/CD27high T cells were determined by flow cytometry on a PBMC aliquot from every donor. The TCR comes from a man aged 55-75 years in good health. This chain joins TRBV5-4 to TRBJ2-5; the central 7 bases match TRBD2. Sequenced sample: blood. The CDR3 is CASSLPKAGRVGETRYF. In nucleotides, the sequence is TGTGCCAGCAGCTTACCTAAAGCGGGAAGGGTTGGAGAGACCCGGTACTTC.